This is a list of T cell receptor beta chains from one sample in a study of blood T cells in healthy people across ages. One entry per CDR3 protein results from TCRdb running MiXCR on the 5' RACE reads. The repertoire holds hundreds of thousands of distinct CDR3 sequences, under 65% seen once, with roughly 34% in the top ten. Sequenced: blood. The receptor set was obtained from a man between 60 and 75 years old in good health. Each CDR3 is given with its conserved first and last residue. A D gene is named only where the DNA matches it firmly. Part of the rows lack a size; the others show once, few, many or a class for expanded clones.

clone size,D gene,V gene,J gene,CDR3 DNA,CDR3 protein
few,TRBD2,TRBV3-1,TRBJ2-4,TGTGCCAGCAGCCCGCTAGCGGGGACAAACATTCAGTACTTC,CASSPLAGTNIQYF
.,TRBD2,TRBV3-1,TRBJ2-1,TGTGCCAGCAGCCCCCCCCTAGCGGGGTCCAATGAGCAGTTCTTC,CASSPPLAGSNEQFF
.,.,TRBV7-9,TRBJ2-1,TGTGCCAGCAGCCCCCAGGGGTTTGAGCAGTTCTTC,CASSPQGFEQFF
.,TRBD2,TRBV2,TRBJ2-7,TGTGCCAGCAGTGAAGGGACTAGCGGGATCTACGAGCAGTACTTC,CASSEGTSGIYEQYF
.,.,TRBV6-2/TRBV6-3,TRBJ2-5,TGTGCCAGCAGCCGACAGAACCAAGAGACCCAGTACTTC,CASSRQNQETQYF
.,TRBD2,TRBV12-5,TRBJ2-1,TGTGCTAGTGGTTCGGGCCTAGCGGGGGTCTACAATGAGCAGTTCTTC,CASGSGLAGVYNEQFF
.,.,TRBV5-1,TRBJ2-7,TGCGCCAGCAGCTTGGACTCAGGTCTAGGCGAGCAGTACTTC,CASSLDSGLGEQYF
.,TRBD2,TRBV20-1,TRBJ2-1,TGCAGTGCTCCGAGCGGGATCTCCTACAATGAGCAGTTCTTC,CSAPSGISYNEQFF
.,.,TRBV5-1,TRBJ1-1,TGCGCCAGCAGCTTGGGGCCCGGTAGTAGGACTGAAGCTTTCTTT,CASSLGPGSRTEAFF
once,.,TRBV9,TRBJ1-1,TGTGCCAGCAGCGCCCGGGGAGGGGGCACTGAAGCTTTCTTT,CASSARGGGTEAFF
.,TRBD2,TRBV7-2,TRBJ2-1,TGTGCCAGCAGCCTAACTAGCGGGGGGGCGGTTGAGCAGTTCTTC,CASSLTSGGAVEQFF
.,.,TRBV5-1,TRBJ2-3,TGCGCCAGCAGCTTGGCTCAGATACGCTCAGATACGCAGTATTTT,CASSLAQIRSDTQYF
.,.,TRBV6-5,TRBJ2-1,TGTGCCAGCAGTTACTCGGGGGATGTATTGGTTGATGAGCAGTTCTTC,CASSYSGDVLVDEQFF
once,.,TRBV10-3,TRBJ1-2,TGTGCCATCAGTGCGCAGAGAAACTATGGCTACACCTTC,CAISAQRNYGYTF
.,.,TRBV21-1,TRBJ2-4,TGTGCCAGCAGCAGAATCGGGCTAGCCAAAAACATTCAGTACTTC,CASSRIGLAKNIQYF
.,.,TRBV20-1,TRBJ2-7,TGCAGTGCTATTTCTGGCGCTGGCGGCGAGCAGTACTTC,CSAISGAGGEQYF
few,TRBD1,TRBV27,TRBJ1-6,TGTGCCAGCAGGGCCCAGGGGGCTCAAAATTCACCCCTCCACTTT,CASRAQGAQNSPLHF
.,TRBD1,TRBV20-1,TRBJ2-7,TGCAGTTTTCCGGGACAGCAGTCCTACGAGCAGTACTTC,CSFPGQQSYEQYF
.,.,TRBV10-3,TRBJ2-3,TGTGCCATCAGTGACGAACGGGACAGCACAGATACGCAGTATTTT,CAISDERDSTDTQYF
.,.,TRBV20-1,TRBJ2-3,TGCAGTGCCCCTCCTGGCGGGGCCTACACAGATACGCAGTATTTT,CSAPPGGAYTDTQYF
.,.,TRBV18,TRBJ2-3,TGTGCCAGCCAAGGACAGATCCCAGATACGCAGTATTTT,CASQGQIPDTQYF
.,TRBD2,TRBV20-1,TRBJ2-3,TGCAGTGCTAGTAAGCGGGGGCCATTCACAGATACGCAGTATTTT,CSASKRGPFTDTQYF
.,.,TRBV6-4,TRBJ2-5,TGTGCCAGCAGTGAAACAGGGAAGGAGGAGACCCAGTACTTC,CASSETGKEETQYF
.,.,TRBV6-5,TRBJ2-3,TGTGCCAGCAGTTCCTCGCCCCGCGGGGTGGCCCCAGATACGCAGTATTTT,CASSSSPRGVAPDTQYF
few,.,TRBV20-1,TRBJ2-1,TGCAGTGCTAGGACTAGTAACGAGCAGTTCTTC,CSARTSNEQFF
once,TRBD1,TRBV20-1,TRBJ1-2,TGCAGTGCTAGTGGGGACAGGGCCCCCCGGGGCTACACCTTC,CSASGDRAPRGYTF
.,.,TRBV5-5,TRBJ2-7,TGTGCCAGCACACCGAATTCGGGGGACTCCTACGAGCAGTACTTC,CASTPNSGDSYEQYF
.,TRBD1,TRBV6-4,TRBJ1-5,TGTGCCAGCAGCCCTGACAGGGATAGCAATCAGCCCCAGCATTTT,CASSPDRDSNQPQHF
few,TRBD1,TRBV5-6,TRBJ2-7,TGTGCCAGCAGCCCTGGGACAGGGTGGTACGAGCAGTACTTC,CASSPGTGWYEQYF
.,.,TRBV20-1,TRBJ2-5,TGCAGTGCAACCCGGACTAACCAAGAGACCCAGTACTTC,CSATRTNQETQYF
few,TRBD1,TRBV15,TRBJ2-1,TGTGCCACCAGCAGAAGTATCCGGACAGGGGAAAGCAATGAGCAGTTCTTC,CATSRSIRTGESNEQFF
once,.,TRBV15,TRBJ2-3,TGTGCCACCAGCAACCGATACGGGGATACGCAGTATTTT,CATSNRYGDTQYF
.,.,TRBV3-1,TRBJ2-7,TGTGCCAGCAGCCAAACAGCTCGCGAGCAGTACTTC,CASSQTAREQYF
.,.,TRBV27,TRBJ2-7,TGTGCCAGCAGTTTGTCCCGAGGAGAGTACGAGCAGTACTTC,CASSLSRGEYEQYF
.,TRBD1,TRBV6-5,TRBJ2-3,TGTGCCAGCAGTCAGGGACAGGGGGGGACAGATACGCAGTATTTT,CASSQGQGGTDTQYF
.,.,TRBV29-1,TRBJ1-2,TGTAGCTTCGATGAAACAGGAGCGGGCTATGGCCACACCTTC,CSFDETGAGYGHTF
few,.,TRBV3-1,TRBJ1-1,TGTGCCAGCAGCCAGTTGGGAGACACTGAAGCTTTCTTT,CASSQLGDTEAFF
.,.,TRBV5-1,TRBJ1-2,TGCGCCAGCAGCTCTGGCCGGTACCAGGATGGCTACACCTTC,CASSSGRYQDGYTF
.,TRBD2,TRBV6-2/TRBV6-3,TRBJ2-1,TGTGCCAGCAGCCTTCATAGCGGGGGGTTCTACAATGAGCAGTTCTTC,CASSLHSGGFYNEQFF